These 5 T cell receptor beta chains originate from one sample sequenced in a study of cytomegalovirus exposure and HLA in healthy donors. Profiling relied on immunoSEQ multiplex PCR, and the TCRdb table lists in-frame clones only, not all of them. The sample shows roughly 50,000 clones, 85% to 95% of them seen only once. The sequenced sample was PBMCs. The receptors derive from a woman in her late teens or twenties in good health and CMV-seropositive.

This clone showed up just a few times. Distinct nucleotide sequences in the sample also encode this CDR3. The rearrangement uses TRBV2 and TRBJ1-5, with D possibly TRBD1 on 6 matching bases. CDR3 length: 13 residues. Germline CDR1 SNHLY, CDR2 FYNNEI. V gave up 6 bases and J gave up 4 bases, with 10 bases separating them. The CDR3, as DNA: TGTGCCAGCAGGAGCACAGGGAATCAGCCCCAGCATTTT. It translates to CASRSTGNQPQHF.

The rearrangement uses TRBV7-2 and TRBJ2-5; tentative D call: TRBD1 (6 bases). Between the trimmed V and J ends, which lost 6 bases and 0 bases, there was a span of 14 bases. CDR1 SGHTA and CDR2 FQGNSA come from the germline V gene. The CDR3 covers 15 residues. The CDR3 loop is CASSWDKTYQETQYF. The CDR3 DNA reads TGTGCCAGCAGTTGGGACAAGACGTACCAAGAGACCCAGTACTTC.

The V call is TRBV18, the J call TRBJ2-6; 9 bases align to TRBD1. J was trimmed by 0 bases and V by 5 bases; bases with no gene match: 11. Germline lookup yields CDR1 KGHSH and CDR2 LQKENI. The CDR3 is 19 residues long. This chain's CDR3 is CASSSRTGVKHSGANVLTF. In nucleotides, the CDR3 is TGTGCCAGCTCATCACGGACAGGGGTCAAACACTCTGGGGCCAACGTCCTGACTTTC.

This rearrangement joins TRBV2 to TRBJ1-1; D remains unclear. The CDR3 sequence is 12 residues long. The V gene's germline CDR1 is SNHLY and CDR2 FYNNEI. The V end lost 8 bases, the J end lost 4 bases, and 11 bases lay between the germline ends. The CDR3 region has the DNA TGTGCCAGCTTTGGGGAGGGCACTGAAGCTTTCTTT. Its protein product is CASFGEGTEAFF.

CDR3 bases: TGTGCCAGCAGTCTCGGGACTAGCGGGGTCTACGAGCAGTACTTC. It translates to CASSLGTSGVYEQYF. The chain joins TRBV27 to TRBJ2-7; 13 nucleotides agree with TRBD2. This CDR3 comprises 15 residues. V lost 5 bases, J lost 3 bases, and 4 bases stayed unmatched. Germline assignment: CDR1 MNHEY and CDR2 SMNVEV (reference sequence).